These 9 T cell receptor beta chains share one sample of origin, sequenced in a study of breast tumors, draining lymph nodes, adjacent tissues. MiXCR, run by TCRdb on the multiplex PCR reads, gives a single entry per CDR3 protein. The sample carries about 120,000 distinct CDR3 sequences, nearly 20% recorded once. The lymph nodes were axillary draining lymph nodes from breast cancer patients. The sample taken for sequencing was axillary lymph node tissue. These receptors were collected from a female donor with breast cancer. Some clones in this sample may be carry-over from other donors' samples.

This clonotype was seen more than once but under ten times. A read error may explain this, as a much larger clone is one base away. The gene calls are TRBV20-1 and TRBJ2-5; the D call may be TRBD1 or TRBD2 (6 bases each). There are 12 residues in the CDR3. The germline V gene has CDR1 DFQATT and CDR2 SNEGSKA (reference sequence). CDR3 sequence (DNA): TGCAGTGCTAGCGGGGGACAAGAGACCCAGCACTTC. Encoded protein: CSASGGQETQHF.

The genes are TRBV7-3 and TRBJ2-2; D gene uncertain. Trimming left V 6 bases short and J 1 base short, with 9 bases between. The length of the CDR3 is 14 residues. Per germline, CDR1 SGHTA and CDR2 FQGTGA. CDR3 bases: TGTGCCAGCAGACCCCCGGGGAACACCGGGGAGCTGTTTTTT. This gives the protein CASRPPGNTGELFF.

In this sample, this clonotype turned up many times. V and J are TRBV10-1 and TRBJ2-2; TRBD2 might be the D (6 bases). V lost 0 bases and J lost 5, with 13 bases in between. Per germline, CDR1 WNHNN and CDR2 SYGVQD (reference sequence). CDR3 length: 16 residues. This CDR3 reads CASSESRGRNTGELFF. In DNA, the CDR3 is TGCGCCAGCAGTGAGTCGCGAGGGAGGAATACCGGGGAGCTGTTTTTT.

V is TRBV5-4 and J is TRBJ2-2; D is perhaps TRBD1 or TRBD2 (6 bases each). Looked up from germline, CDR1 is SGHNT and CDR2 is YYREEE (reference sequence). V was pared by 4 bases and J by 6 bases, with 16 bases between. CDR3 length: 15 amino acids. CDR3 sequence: CASSRPGASAGELFF. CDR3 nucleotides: TGTGCCAGCAGCCGACCGGGGGCGAGTGCCGGGGAGCTGTTTTTT.

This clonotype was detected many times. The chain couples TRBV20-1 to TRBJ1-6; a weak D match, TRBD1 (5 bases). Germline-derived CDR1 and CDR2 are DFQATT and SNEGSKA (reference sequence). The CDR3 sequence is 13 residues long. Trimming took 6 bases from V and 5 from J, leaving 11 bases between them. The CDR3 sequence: CSAPLTDNSPLHF. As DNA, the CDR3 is TGCAGTGCCCCCCTGACAGATAATTCACCCCTCCACTTT.

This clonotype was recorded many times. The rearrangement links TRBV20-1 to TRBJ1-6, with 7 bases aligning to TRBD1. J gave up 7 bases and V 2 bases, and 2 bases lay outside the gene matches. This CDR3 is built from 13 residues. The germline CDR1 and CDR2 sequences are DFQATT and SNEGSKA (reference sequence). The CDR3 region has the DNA TGCAGTGCTAGACAGGGGGTAAATTCACCCCTCCACTTT. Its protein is CSARQGVNSPLHF.

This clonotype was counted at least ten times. In nucleotides, the CDR3 is TGTGCCAGCAGGAAAACAGGGGGCGCGATTAGTGAAAAACTGTTTTTT. This sequence encodes CASRKTGGAISEKLFF. The chain carries TRBV6-4 and TRBJ1-4; TRBD1 agrees at 9 bases. The CDR3 totals 16 residues. V was pared by 6 bases and J by 7 bases, with 12 bases of the junction left unmatched. Germline assignment: CDR1 MRHNA and CDR2 SNTAGT.

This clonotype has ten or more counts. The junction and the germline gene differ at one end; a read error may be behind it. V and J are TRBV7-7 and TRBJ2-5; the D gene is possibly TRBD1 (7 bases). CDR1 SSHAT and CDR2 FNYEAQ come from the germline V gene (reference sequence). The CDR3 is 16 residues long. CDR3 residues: CASSPLQGGSQETQYF. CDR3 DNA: TGTGCTAGCAGCCCTCTCCAGGGGGGCTCCCAAGAGACCCAGTACTTC.

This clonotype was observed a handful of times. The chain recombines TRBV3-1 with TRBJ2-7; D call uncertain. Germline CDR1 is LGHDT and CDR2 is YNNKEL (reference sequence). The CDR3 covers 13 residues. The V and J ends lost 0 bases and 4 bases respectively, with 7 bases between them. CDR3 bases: TGTGCCAGCAGCCAAGATAAGGCTTACGAGCAGTACTTC. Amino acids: CASSQDKAYEQYF.